The clone carrying this T cell receptor (beta chain) was found many times. Via MiXCR, TCRdb re-called the 5' RACE reads, giving one row per CDR3 protein. This sample carries 25,000 to 30,000 distinct CDR3 sequences, 5.3% of them seen once, and the ten largest clones take less than 2%. These data belong to a study of CD8 T cells in ankylosing spondylitis. CDR3 length: 14 amino acids. CDR1 is SGDLS and CDR2 is YYNGEE in the germline V gene. The V end lost 1 base, the J end lost 3 bases, and 10 bases lay between the germline ends. The clonotype was recovered from a female donor with ankylosing spondylitis or in good health (not recorded which). The sample was blood, either unsorted or a sorted T cell fraction (not recorded which). The chain uses TRBV9 and TRBJ1-1, with D uncertain. CDR3: CASSVTAVDTEAFF. The CDR3 DNA sequence: TGTGCCAGCAGCGTAACGGCGGTCGACACTGAAGCTTTCTTT.